The 8 T cell receptor beta chains below all came from one sample that was sequenced in a study of sequential checkpoint blockade in melanoma. The treatment is: randomized to nivolumab then ipilimumab (arm A) or the reverse (arm B). The method was immunoSEQ multiplex PCR; TCRdb's version includes in-frame clones alone and lacks a portion of them. The table shows about 20,000 clones, with around four fifths occurring only once. This specimen consisted of CD8+ T cells sorted from blood (inferred from file names), obtained from a patient given nivolumab and ipilimumab in sequence. These receptor sequences come from a human donor with melanoma.

This chain links TRBV7-2 with TRBJ1-1; D uncertain. CDR3 length equals 13 residues. V lost 1 base and J lost 6, with 9 bases in between. Germline CDR1 is SGHTA and CDR2 is FQGNSA. The CDR3, as DNA: TGTGCCAGCAGCTTAGGGCTGGTACCTGAAGCTTTCTTT. Translation: CASSLGLVPEAFF.

The chain recombines TRBV4-3 with TRBJ1-3; TRBD1 agrees at 8 bases. Germline loops: CDR1 LGHNA, CDR2 YSLEER. V was clipped by 4 bases and J by 2 bases; unmatched bases: 1. The CDR3 runs to 14 residues. CDR3 amino acids: CASSRQGTGNTIYF. CDR3 bases: TGCGCCAGCAGCCGACAGGGGACTGGAAACACCATATATTTT.

V gene TRBV9 combines with J gene TRBJ2-2; tentative D call: TRBD2 (6 bases). V lost 0 bases and J lost 6, with 9 bases in between. The CDR3 is 14 amino acids. The germline CDR1 and CDR2 sequences are SGDLS and YYNGEE. The CDR3 nucleotides are TGTGCCAGCAGCGTAGGAGGAGGGGCCGGGGAGCTGTTTTTT. This codes for CASSVGGGAGELFF.

This clone has a single count. The V call is TRBV27, the J call TRBJ1-5, with 8 positions matching TRBD1. The CDR3 spans 15 residues. V trimming: 5 bases; J trimming: 4 bases; junction bases outside the gene matches: 7. Germline V CDR1 and CDR2: MNHEY, SMNVEV (reference sequence). This CDR3 is CASSPRDRFNQPQHF. The CDR3 nucleotides read TGTGCCAGCAGTCCCCGGGACAGGTTTAATCAGCCCCAGCATTTT.

The chain has TRBV28 and TRBJ2-6, with D possibly matching TRBD1 (5 bases). Germline V CDR1 and CDR2: MDHEN, SYDVKM. CDR3 size: 17 residues. Deletions cut 5 bases from V and 1 base from J, with 15 bases between. The CDR3 loop reads CASSRSDRPSGANVLTF. CDR3 sequence (DNA): TGTGCCAGCAGTCGATCCGACAGACCTTCTGGGGCCAACGTCCTGACTTTC.

The chain recombines TRBV27 with TRBJ2-7; TRBD2 might be the D (6 bases). Trimming left V 4 bases short and J 5 bases short, with 15 bases between. Germline V lookup: CDR1 MNHEY, CDR2 SMNVEV (reference sequence). CDR3 length equals 14 residues. CDR3 DNA: TGTGCCAGCAGTTACTCGGGCGGGGACCACGAGCAGTACTTC. The encoded protein is CASSYSGGDHEQYF.

The CDR3 DNA is TGTGCCAGCAGCTCTTGGATGTCGGACAGGGGCTTCTCTGGAAACACCATATATTTT. Amino acid sequence: CASSSWMSDRGFSGNTIYF. The rearrangement joins TRBV7-9 to TRBJ1-3; 9 nucleotides line up with TRBD1. V dropped 4 bases and J dropped 0; count of bases not matched to a gene: 13. CDR1 is SEHNR, CDR2 FQNEAQ, per germline (reference sequence). The CDR3 is 19 residues long.

The chain carries TRBV4-3 and TRBJ2-3; 8 bases fit TRBD2. The CDR3 is 15 residues long. The V gene end was trimmed by 5 bases and the J gene end by 6 bases; junction bases not matched to a gene: 10. Germline V lookup: CDR1 LGHNA, CDR2 YSLEER. The CDR3 nucleotides are TGCGCCAGCAGCGAGGGACTAGTAAAGTTGGATACGCAGTATTTT. This codes for CASSEGLVKLDTQYF.